What follows are 21 T cell receptor beta chains derived from one specimen sequenced in a study of control samples from healthy donors and cancer patients. Clones were read by immunoSEQ multiplex PCR, and TCRdb kept only the in-frame ones, dropping some. This table has roughly 170,000 clones, around 90% appearing once. Sequencing was performed on blood. All receptors come from a woman in her forties in good health.

The chain combines TRBV9 with TRBJ1-2, with 11 bases identical to TRBD1. Germline trimming cut 0 bases from V and 5 bases from J; bases unmatched to any gene: 9. The length of the CDR3 is 17 residues. The germline V gene has CDR1 SGDLS and CDR2 YYNGEE. For the CDR3, the DNA is TGTGCCAGCAGCGTAGGGGACAGGGGGATAGGAGGATATGGCTACACCTTC. Translating it yields CASSVGDRGIGGYGYTF.

The chain is built from TRBV15 and TRBJ2-7; perhaps TRBD2 as D (5 bases). Germline CDR1 reads LNHNV; CDR2 reads YYDKDF (reference sequence). Deletions cut 3 bases from V and 2 bases from J, with 14 bases between. The CDR3 length is 15 residues. The CDR3 region is CATSRFEGLTYEQYF. In DNA form, the CDR3 reads TGTGCCACCAGCAGGTTTGAGGGCCTAACCTACGAGCAGTACTTC.

The chain combines TRBV2 with TRBJ1-1, with TRBD1 identical over 7 bases. After removal of 4 bases from V and 0 bases from J, the junction contained 2 bases not matched to a gene. The CDR3 sequence is 14 residues long. Looked up from germline, CDR1 is SNHLY and CDR2 is FYNNEI. CDR3 nucleotide sequence: TGTGCCAGCAGTGCGGACAGGCTGAACACTGAAGCTTTCTTT. Translating it yields CASSADRLNTEAFF.

The chain uses TRBV21-1 and TRBJ1-1. TRBV21-1 counts as a pseudogene. CDR3 length: 13 residues. CDR3 DNA: TGTGCCAGCAGCCCCTTGGGGGGCACTGAAGCTTTCTTT. Amino acid sequence: CASSPLGGTEAFF.

This chain connects TRBV2 to TRBJ1-2; a possible D gene is TRBD1 (6 bases). CDR3 length: 13 amino acids. Germline-derived CDR1 and CDR2 are SNHLY and FYNNEI. With 6 bases removed from V and 3 bases from J, the gap between germline ends came to 11 bases. Written as DNA, the CDR3 is TGTGCCAGCAGGAACAGGGTGGACTATGGCTACACCTTC. Translated: CASRNRVDYGYTF.

The rearrangement links TRBV5-5 to TRBJ2-7; the match to TRBD2 covers 9 bases. The junction had 7 bases not matched to a gene; V was cut back by 0 bases and J by 6 bases. Germline values: CDR1 SGHKS, CDR2 YYEKEE (reference sequence). The CDR3 totals 15 residues. For the CDR3, the DNA is TGTGCCAGCAGCTTGGGTAGCGGGGGCCGCCGCGAGCAGTACTTC. Protein: CASSLGSGGRREQYF.

This sequence joins TRBV2 and TRBJ2-1; D unresolved. The germline V gene encodes CDR1 SNHLY and CDR2 FYNNEI. Trimming took off 8 bases at V and 8 bases at J, with 16 bases between the two ends. The CDR3 covers 13 residues. CDR3: CASSTNSPDEQFF. CDR3 DNA: TGTGCCAGCTCAACGAACAGTCCGGATGAGCAGTTCTTC. The whole variable domain, remainder taken from reference TRBV2 and TRBJ2-1, is EPEVTQTPSHQVTQMGQEVILRCVPISNHLYFYWYRQILGQKVEFLVSFYNNEISEKSEIFDDQFSVERPDGSNFTLKIRSTKLEDSAMYFCASSTNSPDEQFFGPGTRLTVL.

The chain employs TRBV15 and TRBJ1-2, with D hard to call. Trimming removed 5 bases from V and 3 bases from J, with 10 bases in between. Germline CDR1 LNHNV, CDR2 YYDKDF (reference sequence). The CDR3 extends over 13 amino acids. The CDR3 coding sequence is TGTGCCACCAGCTCCGGCTCTCACTATGGCTACACCTTC. This codes for CATSSGSHYGYTF.

The gene calls are TRBV7-3 and TRBJ1-1; no reliable D call. The CDR3 has 13 residues. Germline-derived CDR1 and CDR2 are SGHTA and FQGTGA. V was cut by 5 bases and J by 0 bases, with 7 bases left in between. CDR3 region: CASSPNMNTEAFF. For the CDR3, the DNA is TGTGCCAGCAGCCCGAACATGAACACTGAAGCTTTCTTT. Full variable domain (outside the CDR3, taken from reference TRBV7-3 and TRBJ1-1): GAGVSQTPSNKVTEKGKYVELRCDPISGHTALYWYRQSLGQGPEFLIYFQGTGAADDSGLPNDRFFAVRPEGSVSTLKIQRTERGDSAVYLCASSPNMNTEAFFGQGTRLTVV.

The rearrangement joins TRBV7-9 to TRBJ1-1; D not resolved. Germline V gene data show CDR1 as SEHNR and CDR2 as FQNEAQ (reference sequence). The CDR3 extends over 14 amino acids. V shed 5 bases and J shed 5 bases, with 15 bases lying between them. In DNA, the CDR3 is TGTGCCAGCAGCCGTAATATCGGACCGACTGAAGCTTTCTTT. Translation gives CASSRNIGPTEAFF.

A few counts support this clone. The CDR3 here is CASTQDRMNYGYTF. CDR3 sequence (DNA): TGTGCCAGCACCCAGGACAGGATGAACTATGGCTACACCTTC. This chain links TRBV6-6 with TRBJ1-2; TRBD1 agrees at 7 bases. Germline V gene data show CDR1 as MNHNY and CDR2 as SVGAGI (reference sequence). The CDR3 length is 14 residues. The V and J ends lost 7 bases and 2 bases, in that order; junction bases with no gene match: 7.

The chain is built from TRBV5-1 and TRBJ2-2; D remains unclear. This CDR3 is 14 amino acids long. The V gene lost 2 bases and the J gene lost 4 bases, with 9 bases spanning the gap. Germline V CDR1 and CDR2: SGHRS, YFSETQ. CDR3 loop: CASSLDTTTGELFF. CDR3 nucleotides: TGCGCCAGCAGCTTAGACACGACCACCGGGGAGCTGTTTTTT.

The chain recombines TRBV4-1 with TRBJ1-2; 7 bases align to TRBD1. The CDR3 loop spans 16 amino acids. With V trimmed by 3 bases and J by 6 bases, 13 bases remained unmatched. Germline CDR1 reads MGHRA; CDR2 reads YSYEKL. Written as DNA, the CDR3 is TGCGCCAGCAGCCAGACTTCTTACAGGGGCGGGGATGGCTACACCTTC. It translates to CASSQTSYRGGDGYTF.

The genes are TRBV7-2 and TRBJ1-3; possibly TRBD1 for D (5 bases). Trimming stripped 4 bases from V and 4 bases from J, with 17 bases between. The CDR3 covers 16 residues. Germline V lookup: CDR1 SGHTA, CDR2 FQGNSA. The CDR3 DNA reads as TGTGCCAGCAGCTCCCACCCAGGGAACGTCGGAAACACCATATATTTT. This translates into CASSSHPGNVGNTIYF.

This chain uses TRBV6-5 with TRBJ2-3; 11 bases fit TRBD2. Germline CDR1 is MNHEY and CDR2 is SVGAGI. With 5 bases clipped from V and 4 bases from J, the junction kept 2 bases outside the gene matches. The CDR3 covers 14 residues. CDR3: CASSPSGGSDTQYF. The CDR3 region has the DNA TGTGCCAGCAGTCCTAGCGGGGGGTCAGATACGCAGTATTTT.

The chain combines TRBV29-1 with TRBJ1-1, with 9 bases aligning to TRBD1. With V trimmed by 7 bases and J by 3 bases, 12 bases remained unmatched. CDR1 and CDR2 from the germline V gene are SQVTM and ANQGSEA. This CDR3 has 15 amino acids. The CDR3 sequence: CSAVAPGQGDTEAFF. The CDR3 DNA reads as TGCAGCGCTGTGGCACCGGGACAGGGAGACACTGAAGCTTTCTTT.

The chain combines TRBV5-4 with TRBJ2-7; 7 bases line up with TRBD1. CDR1 is SGHNT and CDR2 is YYREEE in the germline V gene (reference sequence). CDR3 length: 17 amino acids. V shed 1 base, J shed 3 bases, and the junction held 13 bases outside the gene matches. The CDR3 coding sequence is TGTGCCAGCAGCTTGCCTCCGGGACAGATATATTTCTACGAGCAGTACTTC. It encodes CASSLPPGQIYFYEQYF.

This sequence joins TRBV27 and TRBJ1-1; D is unclear. Germline lookup yields CDR1 MNHEY and CDR2 SMNVEV (reference sequence). This CDR3 is built from 13 residues. V was clipped by 3 bases and J by 7 bases, with 12 bases between them. The CDR3 reads CASSFRGTVEAFF. The CDR3 DNA reads TGTGCCAGCAGTTTCAGAGGCACAGTTGAAGCTTTCTTT.

This clone was seen a single time. The J gene is TRBJ1-2, the V gene TRBV6-1, with no clear D. This CDR3 comprises 14 residues. CDR1 and CDR2 (germline): MNHNS, SASEGT. Trimming stripped 1 base from V and 0 bases from J, with 6 bases between. The CDR3 nucleotides are TGTGCCAGCAGTGAAGGGTTAGCTAACTATGGCTACACCTTC. Translating it yields CASSEGLANYGYTF.

This chain links TRBV9 with TRBJ2-5; possible D gene TRBD2, 5 bases. Per germline, CDR1 SGDLS and CDR2 YYNGEE. CDR3 length: 13 residues. V gave up 4 bases and J gave up 2 bases, with 9 bases separating them. CDR3 in DNA: TGTGCCAGCAGCCGGGGAAATCAAGAGACCCAGTACTTC. It codes for CASSRGNQETQYF. Full variable domain (remainder filled in from reference TRBV9 and TRBJ2-5): DSGVTQTPKHLITATGQRVTLRCSPRSGDLSVYWYQQSLDQGLQFLIQYYNGEERAKGNILERFSAQQFPDLHSELNLSSLELGDSALYFCASSRGNQETQYFGPGTRLLVL.

CDR3: CASSYIGLNEQYF. The CDR3 DNA is TGTGCCAGCAGTTACATAGGGTTAAACGAGCAGTACTTC. This chain uses TRBV6-2 or TRBV6-3 with TRBJ2-7, with D uncertain. The CDR3 totals 13 residues. Deletions cut 2 bases from V and 5 bases from J, with 10 bases between. CDR1 and CDR2 (germline): MNHEY, SVGEGT.